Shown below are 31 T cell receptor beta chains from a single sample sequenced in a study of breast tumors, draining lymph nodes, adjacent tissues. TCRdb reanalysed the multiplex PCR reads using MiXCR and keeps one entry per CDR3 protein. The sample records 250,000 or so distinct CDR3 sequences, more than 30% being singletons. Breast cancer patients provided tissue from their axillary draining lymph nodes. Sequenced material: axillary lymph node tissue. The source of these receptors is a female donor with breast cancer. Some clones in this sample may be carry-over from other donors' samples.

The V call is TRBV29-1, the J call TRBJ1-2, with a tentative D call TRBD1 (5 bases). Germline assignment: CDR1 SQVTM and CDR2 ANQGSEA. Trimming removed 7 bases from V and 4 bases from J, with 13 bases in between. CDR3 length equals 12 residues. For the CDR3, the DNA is TGCAGCGCAGCGGGGGGGTTCTATGGCTACACCTTC. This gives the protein CSAAGGFYGYTF.

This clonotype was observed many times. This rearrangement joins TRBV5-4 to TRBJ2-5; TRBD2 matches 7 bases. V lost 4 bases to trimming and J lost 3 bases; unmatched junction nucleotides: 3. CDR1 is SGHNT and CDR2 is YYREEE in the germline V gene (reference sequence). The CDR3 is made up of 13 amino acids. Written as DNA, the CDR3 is TGTGCCAGCAGCCCCACTAGCGAAGAGACCCAGTACTTC. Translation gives CASSPTSEETQYF. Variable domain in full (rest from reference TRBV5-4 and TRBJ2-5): ETGVTQSPTHLIKTRGQQVTLRCSSQSGHNTVSWYQQALGQGPQFIFQYYREEENGRGNFPPRFSGLQFPNYSSELNVNALELDDSALYLCASSPTSEETQYFGPGTRLLVL.

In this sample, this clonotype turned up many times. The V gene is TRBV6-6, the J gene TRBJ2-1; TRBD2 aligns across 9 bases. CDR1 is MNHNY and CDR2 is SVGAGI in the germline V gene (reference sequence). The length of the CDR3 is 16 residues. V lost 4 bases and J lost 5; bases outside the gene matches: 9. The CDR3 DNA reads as TGTGCCAGCAGTTGCGGACTAGCGTTAGGGGACAATGAGCAGTTCTTC. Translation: CASSCGLALGDNEQFF.

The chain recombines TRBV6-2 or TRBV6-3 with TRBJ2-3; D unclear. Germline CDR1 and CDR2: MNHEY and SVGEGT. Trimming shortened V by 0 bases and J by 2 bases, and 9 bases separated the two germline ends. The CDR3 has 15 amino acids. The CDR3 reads CASSYSKRFTDTQYF. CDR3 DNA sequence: TGTGCCAGCAGTTACTCGAAGAGATTCACAGATACGCAGTATTTT.

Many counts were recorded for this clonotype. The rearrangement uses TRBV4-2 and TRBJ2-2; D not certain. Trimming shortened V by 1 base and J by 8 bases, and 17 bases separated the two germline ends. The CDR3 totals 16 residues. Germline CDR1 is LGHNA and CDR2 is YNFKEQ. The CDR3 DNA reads TGTGCCAGCAGCCAAGTCGCCCTAGGCCCCCGGGGGGAGCTGTTTTTT. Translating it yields CASSQVALGPRGELFF.

The CDR3 DNA follows: TGCAGCGTTGAACAGGGCCCTGGGGCCAACGTCCTGACTTTC. Its protein is CSVEQGPGANVLTF. The chain combines TRBV29-1 with TRBJ2-6; tentative D call: TRBD1 (5 bases). The V end was cut by 2 bases, the J end by 2 bases, with 7 bases between. Germline V lookup: CDR1 SQVTM, CDR2 ANQGSEA. This CDR3 spans 14 amino acids.

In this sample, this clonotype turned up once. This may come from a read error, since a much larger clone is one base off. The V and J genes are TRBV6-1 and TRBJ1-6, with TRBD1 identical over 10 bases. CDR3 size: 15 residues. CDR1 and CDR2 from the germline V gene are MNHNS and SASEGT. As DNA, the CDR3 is TGTGCCAGCAGTGACCCGGGACAGGGGCTGGAGACCCGGTACTTC. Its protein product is CASSDPGQGLETRYF.

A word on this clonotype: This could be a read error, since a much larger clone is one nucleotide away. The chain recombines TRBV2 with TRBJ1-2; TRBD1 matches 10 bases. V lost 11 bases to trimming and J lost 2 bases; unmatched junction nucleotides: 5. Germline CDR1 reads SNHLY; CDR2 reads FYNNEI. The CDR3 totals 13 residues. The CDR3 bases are TGTGCCGCCGGGACAGGGGACAACTATGGCTACACCTTC. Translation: CAAGTGDNYGYTF.

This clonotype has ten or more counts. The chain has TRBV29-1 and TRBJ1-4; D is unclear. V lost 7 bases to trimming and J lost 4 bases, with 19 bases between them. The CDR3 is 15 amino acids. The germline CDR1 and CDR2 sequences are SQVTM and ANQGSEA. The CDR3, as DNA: TGCAGCGCCAGAGAGGGAATTGGATTTAATGAAAAACTGTTTTTT. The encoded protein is CSAREGIGFNEKLFF. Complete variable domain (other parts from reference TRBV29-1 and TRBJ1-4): SAVISQKPSRDICQRGTSLTIQCQVDSQVTMMFWYRQQPGQSLTLIATANQGSEATYESGFVIDKFPISRPNLTFSTLTVSNMSPEDSSIYLCSAREGIGFNEKLFFGSGTQLSVL.

Written as DNA, the CDR3 is TGTGCCACCAGCAGAGAGAGAGCGGGAGGGCGGGAGACCCAGTACTTC. It yields the protein CATSRERAGGRETQYF. This chain connects TRBV15 to TRBJ2-5; 10 nucleotides align to TRBD2. The CDR3 covers 16 residues. Per germline, CDR1 LNHNV and CDR2 YYDKDF (reference sequence). The junction had 6 bases not matched to a gene; V was cut back by 0 bases and J by 5 bases.

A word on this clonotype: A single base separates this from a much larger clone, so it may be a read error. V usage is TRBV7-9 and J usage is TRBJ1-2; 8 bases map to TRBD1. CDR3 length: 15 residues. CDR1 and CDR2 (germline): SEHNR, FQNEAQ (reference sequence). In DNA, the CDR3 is TGTGCCAGCAGCTTGGGTCAGGGGGCAGGGTATGGCTACCCCTTC. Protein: CASSLGQGAGYGYPF.

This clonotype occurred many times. The CDR3 sequence: CSARLANTDTQYF. For the CDR3, the DNA is TGCAGTGCTAGACTAGCGAACACAGATACGCAGTATTTT. The V call is TRBV20-1, the J call TRBJ2-3; D possibly corresponds to TRBD2 (6 bases). The CDR3 covers 13 residues. Germline V gene data show CDR1 as DFQATT and CDR2 as SNEGSKA (reference sequence). Trimming cost V 2 bases and J 2 bases, with 8 bases left between them.

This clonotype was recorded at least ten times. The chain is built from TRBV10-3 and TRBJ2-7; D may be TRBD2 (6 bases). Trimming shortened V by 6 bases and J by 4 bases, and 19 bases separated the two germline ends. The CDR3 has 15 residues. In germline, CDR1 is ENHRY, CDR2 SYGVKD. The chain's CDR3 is CAIRSRDSRLYEQYF. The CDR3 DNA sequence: TGTGCCATCAGGAGCCGGGACTCCAGACTTTACGAGCAGTACTTC.

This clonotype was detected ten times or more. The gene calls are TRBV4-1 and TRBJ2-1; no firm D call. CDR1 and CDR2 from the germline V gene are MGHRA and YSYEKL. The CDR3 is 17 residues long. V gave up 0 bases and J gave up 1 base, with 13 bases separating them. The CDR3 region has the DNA TGCGCCAGCAGCCAAGATCTGAGTGGGGATTCCTACAATGAGCAGTTCTTC. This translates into CASSQDLSGDSYNEQFF.

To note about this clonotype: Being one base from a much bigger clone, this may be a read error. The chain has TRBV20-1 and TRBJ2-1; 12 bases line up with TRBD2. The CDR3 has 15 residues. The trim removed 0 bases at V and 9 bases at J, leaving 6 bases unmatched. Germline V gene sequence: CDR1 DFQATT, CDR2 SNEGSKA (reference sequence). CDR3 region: CSARDLAGGPCEQFF. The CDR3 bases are TGCAGTGCTAGAGACCTAGCGGGAGGGCCTTGTGAGCAGTTCTTC.

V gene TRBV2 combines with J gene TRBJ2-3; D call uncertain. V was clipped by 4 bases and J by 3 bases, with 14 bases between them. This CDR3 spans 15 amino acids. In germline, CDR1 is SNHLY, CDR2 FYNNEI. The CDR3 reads CASSAFRSATDTQYF. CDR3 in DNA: TGTGCCAGCAGTGCATTTCGGTCAGCGACAGATACGCAGTATTTT. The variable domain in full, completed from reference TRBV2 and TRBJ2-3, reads EPEVTQTPSHQVTQMGQEVILRCVPISNHLYFYWYRQILGQKVEFLVSFYNNEISEKSEIFDDQFSVERPDGSNFTLKIRSTKLEDSAMYFCASSAFRSATDTQYFGPGTRLTVL.

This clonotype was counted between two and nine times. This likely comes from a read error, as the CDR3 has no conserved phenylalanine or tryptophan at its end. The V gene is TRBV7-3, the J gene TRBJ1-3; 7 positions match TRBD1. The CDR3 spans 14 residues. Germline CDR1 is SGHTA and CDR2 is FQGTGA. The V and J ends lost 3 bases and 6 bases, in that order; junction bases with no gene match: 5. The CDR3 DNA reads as TGTGCCAGCAGCTTGGAAGGGGGCGAAAACACCATATATCTT. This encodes CASSLEGGENTIYL.

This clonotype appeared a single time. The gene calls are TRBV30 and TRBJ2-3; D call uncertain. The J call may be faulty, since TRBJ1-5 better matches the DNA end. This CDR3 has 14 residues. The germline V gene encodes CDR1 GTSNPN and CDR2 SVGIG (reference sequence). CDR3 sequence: CAWSGQFRYYTQHF. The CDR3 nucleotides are TGTGCCTGGTCCGGGCAGTTCCGATACTATACGCAGCATTTT.

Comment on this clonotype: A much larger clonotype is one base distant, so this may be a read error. Here the CDR3 DNA reads TGTGCCAGCAGTTATGGCACGGAAGGCCCAGATACGCAGTATTTT. Its protein product is CASSYGTEGPDTQYF. The chain combines TRBV6-5 with TRBJ2-3; D uncertain. Germline CDR1 MNHEY, CDR2 SVGAGI. The CDR3 is 15 residues long. V was trimmed by 3 bases and J by 4 bases, leaving 14 bases between them.

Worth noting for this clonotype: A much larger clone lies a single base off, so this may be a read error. CDR3 sequence reads: CASSLDGAATNEELFF. The CDR3 nucleotides are TGTGCCAGCAGCTTAGACGGGGCGGCAACTAATGAAGAACTGTTTTTT. V gene TRBV7-2 combines with J gene TRBJ1-4, with D possibly matching TRBD1 (5 bases). The V gene's germline CDR1 is SGHTA and CDR2 FQGNSA. This CDR3 spans 16 amino acids. Together with reference TRBV7-2 and TRBJ1-4, the CDR3 gives the full variable domain: GAGVSQSPSNKVTEKGKDVELRCDPISGHTALYWYRQSLGQGLEFLIYFQGNSAPDKSGLPSDRFSAERTGGSVSTLTIQRTQQEDSAVYLCASSLDGAATNEELFFGSGTQLSVL.

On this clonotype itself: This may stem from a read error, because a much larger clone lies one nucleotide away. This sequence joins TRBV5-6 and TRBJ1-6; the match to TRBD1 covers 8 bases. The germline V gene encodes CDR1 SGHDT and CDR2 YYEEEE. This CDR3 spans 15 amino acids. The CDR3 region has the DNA TGTGCCAGCAGCTCCTTGGACAGGGATAATCCACCCCTCCACTTT. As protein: CASSSLDRDNPPLHF.

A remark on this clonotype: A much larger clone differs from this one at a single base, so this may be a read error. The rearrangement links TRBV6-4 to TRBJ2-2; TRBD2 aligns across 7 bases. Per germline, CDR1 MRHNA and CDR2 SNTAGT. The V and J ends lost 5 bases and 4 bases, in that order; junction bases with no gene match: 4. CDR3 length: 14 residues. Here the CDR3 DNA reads TGTGCCAGCAGTAGACTAGCAAGCACCGGGGAGCTGTTTTTT. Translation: CASSRLASTGELFF.

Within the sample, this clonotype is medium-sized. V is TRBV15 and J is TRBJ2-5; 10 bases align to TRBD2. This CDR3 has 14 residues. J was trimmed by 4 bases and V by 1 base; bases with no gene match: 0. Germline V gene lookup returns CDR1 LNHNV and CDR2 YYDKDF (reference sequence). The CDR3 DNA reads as TGTGCCACCAGCAGAGGACTAGCGGGAGAGACCCAGTACTTC. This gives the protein CATSRGLAGETQYF.

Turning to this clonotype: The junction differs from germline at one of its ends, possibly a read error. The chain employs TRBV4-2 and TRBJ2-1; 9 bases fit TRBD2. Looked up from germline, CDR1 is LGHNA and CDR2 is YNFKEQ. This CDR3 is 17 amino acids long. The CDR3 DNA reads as TGTGCCAGCAGCCAAGAGGCTAGCGGGAACTCCTACAAGGAGCAGTTCTTC. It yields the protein CASSQEASGNSYKEQFF.

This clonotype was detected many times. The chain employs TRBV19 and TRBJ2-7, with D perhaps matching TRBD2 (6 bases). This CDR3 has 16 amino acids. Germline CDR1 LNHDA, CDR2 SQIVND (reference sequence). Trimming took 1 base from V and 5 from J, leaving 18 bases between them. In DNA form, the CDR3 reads TGTGCCAGTAGTATAGTCCGGGACTCACCCGCCCACGAGCAGTACTTC. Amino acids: CASSIVRDSPAHEQYF.

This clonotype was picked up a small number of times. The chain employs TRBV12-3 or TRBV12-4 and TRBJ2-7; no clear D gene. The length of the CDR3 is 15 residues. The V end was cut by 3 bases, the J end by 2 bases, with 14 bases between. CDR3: CASSFLGFTAYEQYF. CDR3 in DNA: TGTGCCAGCAGTTTCTTGGGATTTACCGCCTACGAGCAGTACTTC.

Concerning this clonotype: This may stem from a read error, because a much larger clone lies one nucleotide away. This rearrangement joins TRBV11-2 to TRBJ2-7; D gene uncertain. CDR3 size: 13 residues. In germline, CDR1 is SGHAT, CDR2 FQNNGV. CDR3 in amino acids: CASSLELNSEQYF. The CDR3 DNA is TGTGCCAGCAGCCTAGAATTGAACTCCGAGCAGTACTTC.

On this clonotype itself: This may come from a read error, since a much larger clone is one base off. CDR3 in amino acids: CASSQVLGASTGELFF. The CDR3 nucleotides read TGCGCCAGCAGCCAAGTTTTAGGGGCGAGCACCGGGGAGCTGTTTTTT. The genes are TRBV4-3 and TRBJ2-2; tentative D call: TRBD1 (5 bases). Germline V gene data show CDR1 as LGHNA and CDR2 as YSLEER. CDR3 size: 16 residues. V was trimmed by 1 base and J by 4 bases, leaving 13 bases between them.

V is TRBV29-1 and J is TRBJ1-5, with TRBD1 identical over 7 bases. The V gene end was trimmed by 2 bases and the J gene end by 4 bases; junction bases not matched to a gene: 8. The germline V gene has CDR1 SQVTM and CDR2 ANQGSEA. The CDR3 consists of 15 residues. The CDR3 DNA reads TGCAGCGTTGAAAAAGTGGGACAGCCTAATCAGCCCCAGCATTTT. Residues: CSVEKVGQPNQPQHF.

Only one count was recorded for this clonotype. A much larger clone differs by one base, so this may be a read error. In nucleotides, the CDR3 is TGTGCCAGCAGCGGTTTAGCGGAGCCCTCCCACGAGCAGTACTTC. This sequence encodes CASSGLAEPSHEQYF. This chain uses TRBV5-4 with TRBJ2-7, with D tentatively TRBD2 (6 bases). The CDR3 is 15 amino acids. CDR1 and CDR2 from the germline V gene are SGHNT and YYREEE (reference sequence).

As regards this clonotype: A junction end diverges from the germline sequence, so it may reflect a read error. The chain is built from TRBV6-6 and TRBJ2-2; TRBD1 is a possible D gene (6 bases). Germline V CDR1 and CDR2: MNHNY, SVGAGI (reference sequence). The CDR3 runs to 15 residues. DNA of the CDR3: TGTGTCAGCAGCAGGGACACCACGAACACCGGGGAGCTGTTTTTT. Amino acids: CVSSRDTTNTGELFF.